The next 30 T cell receptor beta chains were all read from a single sample in a study of T cell changes during pregnancy in multiple sclerosis. TCRdb's copy holds only in-frame clones and misses some; the assay was immunoSEQ multiplex PCR. This sample carries about 57,000 clones, approximately 90% of them seen once, and the ten largest clones take 0.35% to 0.45%. This specimen consisted of CD4+ T cells from peripheral blood mononuclear cells, obtained before pregnancy. These receptors originate from a female donor with multiple sclerosis, enrolled in a pregnancy study.

CDR3 region: CSARTSGSTNEQFF. CDR3 DNA sequence: TGCAGCGCCCGTACTAGCGGGAGTACCAATGAGCAGTTCTTC. The chain employs TRBV29-1 and TRBJ2-1; TRBD2 matches at 11 bases. Trimming at V came to 7 bases and at J to 6 bases, leaving 8 bases not matched to a gene. Per germline, CDR1 SQVTM and CDR2 ANQGSEA. The CDR3 totals 14 residues.

The chain joins TRBV19 to TRBJ2-7; a weak D match, TRBD2 (5 bases). CDR1 is LNHDA and CDR2 is SQIVND in the germline V gene (reference sequence). This CDR3 is built from 15 residues. V lost 2 bases and J lost 5, with 16 bases in between. As DNA, the CDR3 is TGTGCCAGTAGTATAATAGGAACCGGACTGGACGAGCAGTACTTC. Encoded protein: CASSIIGTGLDEQYF.

The chain employs TRBV19 and TRBJ1-4, with 9 bases aligning to TRBD1. J gave up 1 base and V 5 bases, and 2 bases lay outside the gene matches. Germline loops: CDR1 LNHDA, CDR2 SQIVND (reference sequence). This CDR3 contains 15 residues. CDR3 protein: CASSPGQGTNEKLFF. Written as DNA, the CDR3 is TGTGCCAGTAGTCCGGGACAGGGAACTAATGAAAAACTGTTTTTT.

In this sample, this clone turned up a few times. The chain couples TRBV11-2 to TRBJ2-2, with D maybe TRBD2 (5 bases). The CDR3 is 14 residues long. V shed 1 base and J shed 6 bases, with 9 bases lying between them. Germline V gene lookup returns CDR1 SGHAT and CDR2 FQNNGV. The CDR3 DNA reads as TGTGCCAGCAGCTTAGGGGTAGCGTCCGGGGAGCTGTTTTTT. Protein product: CASSLGVASGELFF.

CDR3 in amino acids: CASSLPYNEQFF. The CDR3 DNA reads TGTGCCAGCAGCCTACCCTACAATGAGCAGTTCTTC. The genes are TRBV5-4 and TRBJ2-1; unclear D gene. The CDR3 is 12 amino acids. Deletions cut 4 bases from V and 2 bases from J, with 4 bases between. CDR1 is SGHNT, CDR2 YYREEE, per germline (reference sequence). The whole variable domain, remainder taken from reference TRBV5-4 and TRBJ2-1, is ETGVTQSPTHLIKTRGQQVTLRCSSQSGHNTVSWYQQALGQGPQFIFQYYREEENGRGNFPPRFSGLQFPNYSSELNVNALELDDSALYLCASSLPYNEQFFGPGTRLTVL.

The V call is TRBV12-5, the J call TRBJ2-1; 10 positions match TRBD1. Germline V gene lookup returns CDR1 LGHNT and CDR2 FRNRAP. The CDR3 contains 15 residues. V dropped 4 bases and J dropped 6; count of bases not matched to a gene: 6. The CDR3 sequence is CASGSGTGVANEQFF. The CDR3 region has the DNA TGTGCTAGTGGTTCGGGGACAGGGGTAGCCAATGAGCAGTTCTTC.

V and J are TRBV7-9 and TRBJ1-4; perhaps TRBD1 as D (5 bases). Germline V gene lookup returns CDR1 SEHNR and CDR2 FQNEAQ (reference sequence). This CDR3 has 14 amino acids. V dropped 3 bases and J dropped 4 bases, with 9 bases sitting between them. As DNA, the CDR3 is TGTGCCAGCAGCTTTGGGGGAGGTAATGAAAAACTGTTTTTT. Translated: CASSFGGGNEKLFF.

Turning to this clone: Compared with germline, one end of the junction differs, possibly owing to a read error. V and J are TRBV5-6 and TRBJ2-5, with 11 bases fitting TRBD2. The CDR3 is made up of 15 amino acids. Germline V gives CDR1 SGHDT, CDR2 YYEEEE. This CDR3 reads CASRLGLAGGETQYF. CDR3 bases: TGTGCCAGCAGGTTGGGGCTAGCGGGAGGTGAGACCCAGTACTTC.

The chain is built from TRBV7-2 and TRBJ2-7, with D possibly TRBD2 on 6 matching bases. Germline values: CDR1 SGHTA, CDR2 FQGNSA. Trimming cost V 5 bases and J 1 base, with 12 bases left between them. CDR3 size: 14 residues. CDR3 amino acids: CASSLEGGSYEQYF. CDR3 bases: TGTGCCAGCAGCCTGGAGGGCGGGTCCTACGAGCAGTACTTC.

The genes are TRBV7-3 and TRBJ2-7; 7 bases agree with TRBD2. V shed 0 bases and J 5 bases; nucleotides not matched to a gene: 7. This CDR3 is built from 15 residues. CDR1 and CDR2 (germline): SGHTA, FQGTGA. The CDR3 sequence: CASSLTGGSIHEQYF. The DNA of the CDR3 is TGTGCCAGCAGCTTAACGGGGGGGAGCATCCACGAGCAGTACTTC.

The CDR3 DNA reads TGTGCCAGCAGTTATAGCGGGAGGGGCTCCTACGAGCAGTACTTC. Protein: CASSYSGRGSYEQYF. The chain joins TRBV6-6 to TRBJ2-7; TRBD2 agrees at 11 bases. Germline V lookup: CDR1 MNHNY, CDR2 SVGAGI (reference sequence). The V and J ends lost 3 bases and 0 bases, in that order; junction bases with no gene match: 1. CDR3 length: 15 residues.

This clone was observed a handful of times. This rearrangement joins TRBV6-1 to TRBJ1-1, with 7 bases lining up with TRBD1. The CDR3 is 14 residues long. Trimming at V came to 4 bases and at J to 4 bases, leaving 6 bases not matched to a gene. Germline CDR1 reads MNHNS; CDR2 reads SASEGT. CDR3: CASSAGQHITEAFF. Here the CDR3 DNA reads TGTGCCAGCAGTGCGGGACAGCATATCACTGAAGCTTTCTTT.

This clone was detected once. The genes are TRBV19 and TRBJ1-4; no firm D call. Between the trimmed V and J ends, which lost 1 base and 0 bases, there was a span of 12 bases. CDR1 and CDR2 (germline): LNHDA, SQIVND (reference sequence). The CDR3 is made up of 17 amino acids. DNA for the CDR3: TGTGCCAGTAGTATAGTAGGCGGGGATACAACTAATGAAAAACTGTTTTTT. It translates to CASSIVGGDTTNEKLFF.

The genes are TRBV18 and TRBJ1-5, with a possible D match to TRBD1 (5 bases). Germline V gene sequence: CDR1 KGHSH, CDR2 LQKENI. The CDR3 contains 14 residues. The V gene lost 5 bases and the J gene lost 2 bases, with 10 bases spanning the gap. CDR3 nucleotides: TGTGCCAGCTCAGCCGGACACGGCAATCAGCCCCAGCATTTT. Its translation: CASSAGHGNQPQHF. The entire variable domain, with the rest obtained from reference TRBV18 and TRBJ1-5, is as follows: NAGVMQNPRHLVRRRGQEARLRCSPMKGHSHVYWYRQLPEEGLKFMVYLQKENIIDESGMPKERFSAEFPKEGPSILRIQQVVRGDSAAYFCASSAGHGNQPQHFGDGTRLSIL.

On this clone itself: Distinct nucleotide sequences in the sample also encode this CDR3. The rearrangement links TRBV2 to TRBJ1-2; D is perhaps TRBD1 (6 bases). Per germline, CDR1 SNHLY and CDR2 FYNNEI. CDR3 length equals 16 residues. Trimming removed 3 bases from V and 3 bases from J, with 17 bases in between. This chain's CDR3 is CASSDIQGIAYYGYTF. CDR3 in DNA: TGTGCCAGCAGTGATATCCAGGGGATCGCTTACTATGGCTACACCTTC.

V usage is TRBV15 and J usage is TRBJ2-1; the D gene is possibly TRBD2 (6 bases). Germline V gene sequence: CDR1 LNHNV, CDR2 YYDKDF (reference sequence). CDR3 size: 16 residues. Trimming pared 1 base from V and 1 base from J, leaving 11 bases between. The CDR3 DNA follows: TGTGCCACCAGCAGAGCGGGGGAGAGGTCCTACAATGAGCAGTTCTTC. Its protein product is CATSRAGERSYNEQFF. The complete variable domain, with remaining parts taken from reference TRBV15 and TRBJ2-1, reads DAMVIQNPRYQVTQFGKPVTLSCSQTLNHNVMYWYQQKSSQAPKLLFHYYDKDFNNEADTPDNFQSRRPNTSFCFLDIRSPGLGDTAMYLCATSRAGERSYNEQFFGPGTRLTVL.

The chain joins TRBV6-4 to TRBJ2-3; 7 bases map to TRBD1. The V gene's germline CDR1 is MRHNA and CDR2 SNTAGT. V dropped 8 bases and J dropped 0; count of bases not matched to a gene: 8. CDR3 length: 15 amino acids. The CDR3 here is CASSLKGASTDTQYF. DNA for the CDR3: TGTGCCAGCTCATTGAAGGGGGCTAGCACAGATACGCAGTATTTT.

The CDR3 sequence is CASSYRRKTSTDTQYF. The CDR3 DNA reads TGTGCCAGCAGTTACCGGCGGAAAACTAGCACAGATACGCAGTATTTT. The V and J genes are TRBV6-6 and TRBJ2-3, with D hard to call. V was clipped by 2 bases and J by 0 bases, with 12 bases between them. CDR1 MNHNY and CDR2 SVGAGI come from the germline V gene (reference sequence). The CDR3 length is 16 residues.

CDR3 amino acids: CASSQAPGQGSYGYTF. The CDR3, as DNA: TGCGCCAGCAGCCAAGCTCCTGGACAGGGGAGCTATGGCTACACCTTC. This chain uses TRBV4-3 with TRBJ1-2; TRBD1 matches at 9 bases. Per germline, CDR1 LGHNA and CDR2 YSLEER. Unmatched junction bases numbered 7, after V lost 1 base and J lost 4 bases. The CDR3 extends over 16 amino acids.

The chain combines TRBV2 with TRBJ2-2, with 13 bases lining up with TRBD2. Germline CDR1 reads SNHLY; CDR2 reads FYNNEI. Trimming removed 7 bases from V and 3 bases from J; junction bases left unmatched: 5. The CDR3 is 16 amino acids. The CDR3 coding sequence is TGTGCCAGCAAGGGACTAGCGGGATCCGACACCGGGGAGCTGTTTTTT. Its translation: CASKGLAGSDTGELFF.

The genes are TRBV4-3 and TRBJ2-3, with a weak D call TRBD2 (6 bases). CDR1 is LGHNA and CDR2 is YSLEER in the germline V gene. CDR3 length equals 15 residues. Trimming cost V 0 bases and J 4 bases, with 11 bases left between them. The CDR3 loop reads CASSQELGGADTQYF. The CDR3 DNA is TGCGCCAGCAGCCAAGAGCTGGGGGGAGCAGATACGCAGTATTTT.

This clone has just one count. This sequence joins TRBV18 and TRBJ2-2, with D perhaps TRBD2 (5 bases). CDR3 length: 16 residues. Germline V lookup: CDR1 KGHSH, CDR2 LQKENI. V was trimmed by 3 bases and J by 5 bases, leaving 16 bases between them. The CDR3 region is CASSPPLGRSTGELFF. As DNA, the CDR3 is TGTGCCAGCTCACCGCCCCTAGGGAGAAGTACCGGGGAGCTGTTTTTT.

This chain connects TRBV27 to TRBJ2-4, with 10 bases identical to TRBD2. The germline V gene has CDR1 MNHEY and CDR2 SMNVEV (reference sequence). The CDR3 length is 14 residues. The V gene end was trimmed by 8 bases and the J gene end by 4 bases; junction bases not matched to a gene: 5. In nucleotides, the CDR3 is TGTGCCAGCGGGGCTAGCGGGAGAAAAAACATTCAGTACTTC. It specifies CASGASGRKNIQYF.

This chain connects TRBV5-1 to TRBJ1-4; no reliable D call. Germline CDR1 and CDR2: SGHRS and YFSETQ. Deletions cut 0 bases from V and 1 base from J, with 7 bases between. CDR3 length equals 15 residues. This CDR3 is CASSLGHLTNEKLFF. The CDR3 nucleotides are TGCGCCAGCAGCTTGGGACACCTAACTAATGAAAAACTGTTTTTT.

The DNA of the CDR3 is TGTGCCAGCAGCGTAGAAAGCGGGCGCTCCTACAATGAGCAGTTCTTC. Encoded protein: CASSVESGRSYNEQFF. The chain carries TRBV9 and TRBJ2-1; D may be TRBD2 (6 bases). This CDR3 comprises 16 residues. Trimming cost V 0 bases and J 0 bases, with 10 bases left between them. Germline loops: CDR1 SGDLS, CDR2 YYNGEE.

The chain couples TRBV30 to TRBJ1-2, with D possibly being TRBD1 (5 bases). Looked up from germline, CDR1 is GTSNPN and CDR2 is SVGIG (reference sequence). CDR3 length: 14 amino acids. Trimming took off 3 bases at V and 2 bases at J, with 13 bases between the two ends. The chain's CDR3 is CAWSPTRGNYGYTF. CDR3 coding DNA: TGTGCCTGGAGCCCCACCCGGGGGAACTATGGCTACACCTTC.

This chain joins TRBV7-2 and TRBJ1-2; TRBD1 matches 9 bases. V lost 1 base and J lost 4; bases outside the gene matches: 10. Germline V gene lookup returns CDR1 SGHTA and CDR2 FQGNSA. The CDR3 covers 17 residues. DNA of the CDR3: TGTGCCAGCAGCTTAGTTCTCACAGGGGGCGCCAGCTATGGCTACACCTTC. Protein: CASSLVLTGGASYGYTF.

The chain links TRBV19 to TRBJ2-7; 9 nucleotides match TRBD1. This CDR3 region has 19 residues. V dropped 5 bases and J dropped 7; count of bases not matched to a gene: 24. Germline loops: CDR1 LNHDA, CDR2 SQIVND (reference sequence). The CDR3 here is CASSLPAFTGGIRYGEQYF. The CDR3 nucleotides read TGTGCCAGTAGTTTACCCGCCTTTACAGGGGGCATCCGCTACGGGGAGCAGTACTTC.

The V and J genes are TRBV5-6 and TRBJ1-4; possibly TRBD1 for D (5 bases). CDR3 length: 14 amino acids. The germline V and J ends were trimmed by 4 bases and 4 bases, with 11 bases remaining between them. CDR1 SGHDT and CDR2 YYEEEE come from the germline V gene. CDR3 residues: CASSRPGGNEKLFF. Written as DNA, the CDR3 is TGTGCCAGCAGCCGCCCGGGGGGTAATGAAAAACTGTTTTTT.

The chain recombines TRBV5-1 with TRBJ2-1, with no clear D. The germline V and J ends were trimmed by 0 bases and 4 bases, with 20 bases remaining between them. This CDR3 spans 18 amino acids. The germline gives CDR1 SGHRS, CDR2 YFSETQ. This CDR3 is CASSLAVTPTLNYNEQFF. The CDR3 nucleotides read TGCGCCAGCAGCTTGGCGGTGACCCCGACTCTCAATTACAATGAGCAGTTCTTC.